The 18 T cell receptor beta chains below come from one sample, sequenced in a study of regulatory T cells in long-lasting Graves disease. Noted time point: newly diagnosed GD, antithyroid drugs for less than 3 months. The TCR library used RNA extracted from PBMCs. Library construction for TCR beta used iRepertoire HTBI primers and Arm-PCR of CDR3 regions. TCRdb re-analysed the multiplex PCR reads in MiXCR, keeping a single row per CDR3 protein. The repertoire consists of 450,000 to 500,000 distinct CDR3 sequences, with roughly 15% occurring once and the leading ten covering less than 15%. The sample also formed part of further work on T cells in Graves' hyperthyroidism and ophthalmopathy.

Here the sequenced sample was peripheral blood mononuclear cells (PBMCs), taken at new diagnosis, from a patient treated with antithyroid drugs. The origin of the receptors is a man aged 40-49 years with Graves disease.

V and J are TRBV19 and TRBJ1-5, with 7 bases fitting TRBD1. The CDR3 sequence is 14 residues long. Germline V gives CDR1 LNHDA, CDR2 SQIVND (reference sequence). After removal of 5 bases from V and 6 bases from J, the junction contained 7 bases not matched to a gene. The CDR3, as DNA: TGTGCCAGTAGTCCGACAGGGCAGGTTCAGCCCCAGCATTTT. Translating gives CASSPTGQVQPQHF.

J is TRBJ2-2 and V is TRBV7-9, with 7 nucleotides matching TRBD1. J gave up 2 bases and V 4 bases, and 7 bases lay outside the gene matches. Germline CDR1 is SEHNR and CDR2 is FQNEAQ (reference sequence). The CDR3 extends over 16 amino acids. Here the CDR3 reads CASSSPRDSNTGELFF. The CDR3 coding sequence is TGTGCCAGCAGCTCACCACGGGACAGTAACACCGGGGAGCTGTTTTTT.

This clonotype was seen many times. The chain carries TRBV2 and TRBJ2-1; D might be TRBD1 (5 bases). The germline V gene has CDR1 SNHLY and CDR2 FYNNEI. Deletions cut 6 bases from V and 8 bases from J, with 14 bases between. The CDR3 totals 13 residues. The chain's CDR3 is CASSQGAGDEQFF. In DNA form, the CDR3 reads TGTGCCAGCAGCCAAGGGGCTGGGGATGAGCAGTTCTTC.

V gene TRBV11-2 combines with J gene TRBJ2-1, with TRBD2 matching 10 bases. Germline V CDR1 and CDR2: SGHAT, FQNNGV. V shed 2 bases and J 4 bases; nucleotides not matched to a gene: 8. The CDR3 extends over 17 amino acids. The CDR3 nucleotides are TGTGCCAGCAGCTTAATTAGTAGCGGGAGGACTTACAATGAGCAGTTCTTC. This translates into CASSLISSGRTYNEQFF.

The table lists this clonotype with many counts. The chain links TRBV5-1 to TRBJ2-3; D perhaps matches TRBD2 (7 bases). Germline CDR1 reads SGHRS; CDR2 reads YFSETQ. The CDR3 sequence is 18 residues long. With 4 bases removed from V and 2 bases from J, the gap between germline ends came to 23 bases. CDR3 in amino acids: CASSLRGASGVNTDTQYF. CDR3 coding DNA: TGCGCCAGCAGCCTACGGGGGGCTAGCGGAGTGAACACAGATACGCAGTATTTT.

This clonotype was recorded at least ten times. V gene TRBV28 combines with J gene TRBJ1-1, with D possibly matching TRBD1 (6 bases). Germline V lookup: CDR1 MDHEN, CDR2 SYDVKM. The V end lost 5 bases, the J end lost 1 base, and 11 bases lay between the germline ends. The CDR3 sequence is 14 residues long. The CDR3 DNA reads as TGTGCCAGCAGTCGGTTCAGGGGGAACACTGAAGCTTTCTTT. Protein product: CASSRFRGNTEAFF.

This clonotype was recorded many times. CDR3 nucleotides: TGTGCCAGCAGCCACCTGGTCCGGGGGAACTATGGCTACACCTTC. Its translation: CASSHLVRGNYGYTF. The V call is TRBV3-1, the J call TRBJ1-2; weak D call: TRBD1 (5 bases). CDR1 and CDR2 from the germline V gene are LGHDT and YNNKEL (reference sequence). The CDR3 contains 15 residues. V was trimmed by 3 bases and J by 2 bases, leaving 13 bases between them.

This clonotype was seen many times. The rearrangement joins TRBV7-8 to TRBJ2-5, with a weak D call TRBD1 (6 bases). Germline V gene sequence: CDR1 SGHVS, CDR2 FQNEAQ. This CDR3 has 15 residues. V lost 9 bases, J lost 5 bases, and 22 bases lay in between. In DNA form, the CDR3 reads TGTGCCAGTATCTTGGGGGCGGAGTGGGGTGAGACCCAGTACTTC. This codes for CASILGAEWGETQYF.

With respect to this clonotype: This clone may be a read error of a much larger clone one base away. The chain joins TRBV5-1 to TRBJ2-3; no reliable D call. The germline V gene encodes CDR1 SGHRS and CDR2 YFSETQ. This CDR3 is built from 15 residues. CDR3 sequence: CASSPPRVEVDTQYF. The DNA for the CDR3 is TGTGCCAGCAGCCCGCCAAGAGTTGAGGTAGATACGCAGTATTTT.

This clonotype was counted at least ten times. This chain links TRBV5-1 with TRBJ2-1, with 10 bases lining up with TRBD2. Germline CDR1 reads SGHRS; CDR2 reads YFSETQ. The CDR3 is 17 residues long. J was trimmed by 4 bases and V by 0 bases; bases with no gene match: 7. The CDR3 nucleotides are TGCGCCAGCAGCTTGGCCCTCACTAGCGGGATTTACAATGAGCAGTTCTTC. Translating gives CASSLALTSGIYNEQFF.

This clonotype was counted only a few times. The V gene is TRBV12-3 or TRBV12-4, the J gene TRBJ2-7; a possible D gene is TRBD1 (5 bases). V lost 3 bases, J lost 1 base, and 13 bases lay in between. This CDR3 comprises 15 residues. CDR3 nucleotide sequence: TGTGCCAGCAGTTTTACTAAGGGGTATTCCTACGAGCAGTACTTC. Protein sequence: CASSFTKGYSYEQYF.

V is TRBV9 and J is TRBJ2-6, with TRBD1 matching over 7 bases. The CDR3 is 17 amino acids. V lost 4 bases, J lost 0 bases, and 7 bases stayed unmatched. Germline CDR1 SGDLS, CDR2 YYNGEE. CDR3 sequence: CASSRRTGTSGANVLTF. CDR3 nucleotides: TGTGCCAGCAGCCGAAGGACAGGAACCTCTGGGGCCAACGTCCTGACTTTC.

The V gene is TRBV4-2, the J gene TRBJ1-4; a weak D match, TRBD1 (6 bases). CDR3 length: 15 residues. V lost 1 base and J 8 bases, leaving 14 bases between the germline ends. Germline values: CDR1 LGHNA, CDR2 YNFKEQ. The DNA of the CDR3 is TGTGCCAGCAGCCAAGTTTTGTCAGGGGAGGAAAAACTGTTTTTT. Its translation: CASSQVLSGEEKLFF.

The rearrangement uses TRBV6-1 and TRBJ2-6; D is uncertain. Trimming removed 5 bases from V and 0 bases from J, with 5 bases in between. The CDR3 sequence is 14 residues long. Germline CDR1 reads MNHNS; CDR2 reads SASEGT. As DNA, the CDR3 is TGTGCCAGCAGTCCTACCTCTGGGGCCAACGTCCTGACTTTC. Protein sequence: CASSPTSGANVLTF.

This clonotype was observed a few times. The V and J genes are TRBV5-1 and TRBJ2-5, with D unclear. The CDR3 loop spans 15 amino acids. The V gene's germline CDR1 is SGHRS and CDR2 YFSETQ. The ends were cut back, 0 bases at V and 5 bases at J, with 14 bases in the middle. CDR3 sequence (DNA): TGCGCCAGCAGCTTGGCCTTGGGTATGGAGGAGACCCAGTACTTC. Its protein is CASSLALGMEETQYF.

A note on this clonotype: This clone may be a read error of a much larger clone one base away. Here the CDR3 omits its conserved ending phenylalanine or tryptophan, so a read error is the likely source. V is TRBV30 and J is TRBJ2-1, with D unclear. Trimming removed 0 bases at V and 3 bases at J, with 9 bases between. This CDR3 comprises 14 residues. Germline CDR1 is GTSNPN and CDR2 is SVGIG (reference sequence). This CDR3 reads CAWSVGAGYNEQFL. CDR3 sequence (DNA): TGTGCCTGGAGTGTAGGAGCCGGCTACAATGAGCAGTTCCTC.

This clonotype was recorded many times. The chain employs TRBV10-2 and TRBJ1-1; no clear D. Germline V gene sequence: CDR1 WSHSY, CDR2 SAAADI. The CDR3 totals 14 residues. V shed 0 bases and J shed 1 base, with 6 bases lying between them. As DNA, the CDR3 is TGCGCCAGCAGTGAGTCGCGGTCGAACACTGAAGCTTTCTTT. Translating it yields CASSESRSNTEAFF.

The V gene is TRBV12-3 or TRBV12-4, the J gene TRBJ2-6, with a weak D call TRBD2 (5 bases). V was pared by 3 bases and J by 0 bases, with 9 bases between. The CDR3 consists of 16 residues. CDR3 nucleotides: TGTGCCAGCAGTTTTCGGGGAACCTCTGGGGCCAACGTCCTGACTTTC. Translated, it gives CASSFRGTSGANVLTF.